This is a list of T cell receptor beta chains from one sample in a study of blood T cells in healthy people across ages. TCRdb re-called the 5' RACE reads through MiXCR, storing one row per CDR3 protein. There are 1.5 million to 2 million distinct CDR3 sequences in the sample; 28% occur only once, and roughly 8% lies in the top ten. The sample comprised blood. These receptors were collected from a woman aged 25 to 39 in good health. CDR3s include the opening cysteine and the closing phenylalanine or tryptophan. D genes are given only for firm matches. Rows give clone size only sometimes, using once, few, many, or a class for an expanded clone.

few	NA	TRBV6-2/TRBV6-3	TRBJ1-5	TGTGCCAGCAGGGGGCAATCCGGCAATCAGCCCCAGCATTTT	CASRGQSGNQPQHF
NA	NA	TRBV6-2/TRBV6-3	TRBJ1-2	TGTGCCAGCAGTGACGGGCGGAATGGCTACACCTTC	CASSDGRNGYTF
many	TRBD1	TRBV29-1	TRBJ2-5	TGCAGCGTTGACGGACAGGGCCAAGAGACCCAGTACTTC	CSVDGQGQETQYF
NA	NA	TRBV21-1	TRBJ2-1	TGTGCCTGCAGCAAAGACCGGGACATAGATCCCAATGAGCAGTTCTTC	CACSKDRDIDPNEQFF
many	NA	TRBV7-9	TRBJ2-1	TGTGCCAGCAGCTTACAGCGATACAATGAGCAGTTCTTC	CASSLQRYNEQFF
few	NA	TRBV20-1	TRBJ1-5	TGCAGTGCTAGAGGGAACCCCTATAGCAATCAGCCCCAGCATTTT	CSARGNPYSNQPQHF
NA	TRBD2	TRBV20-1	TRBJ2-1	TGCAGTGCACCGACTAGCGAGCTTTTCAATGAGCAGTTCTTC	CSAPTSELFNEQFF
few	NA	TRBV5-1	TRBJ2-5	TGCGCCAGCAGCCCATACGGACCGGACGGGGAGACCCAGTACTTC	CASSPYGPDGETQYF
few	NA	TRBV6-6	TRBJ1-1	TGTGCCAGCAGTTACCTCGGGGGAGAGAACACTGAAGCTTTCTTT	CASSYLGGENTEAFF
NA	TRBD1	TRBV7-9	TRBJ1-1	TGTGCCAGCAGCCGAGCGACAGGGAGCCCTGAAGCTTTCTTT	CASSRATGSPEAFF
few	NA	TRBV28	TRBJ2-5	TGTGCCAGCAGTTTCTCCGGTAGCGGCCAAGAGACCCAGTACTTC	CASSFSGSGQETQYF
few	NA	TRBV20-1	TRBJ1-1	TGCAGTGCCCCCTCCGACACTGAAGCTTTCTTT	CSAPSDTEAFF
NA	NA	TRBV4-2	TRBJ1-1	TGTGCCAGCAGCCAATCGACAGGTTCAGCTGAAGCTTTCTTT	CASSQSTGSAEAFF
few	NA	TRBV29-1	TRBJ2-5	TGCAGCGGTGTTCTTGGAGAAGGGACCCAGTACTTC	CSGVLGEGTQYF
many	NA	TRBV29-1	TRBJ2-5	TGCAGCGTTGTCAGGTCGGCTAGAGGTGGGCAAGAGACCCAGTACTTC	CSVVRSARGGQETQYF
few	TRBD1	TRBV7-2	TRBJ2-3	TGTGCCAGCAGCTTAAGTGTGACAGGGGGCACAGATACGCAGTATTTT	CASSLSVTGGTDTQYF
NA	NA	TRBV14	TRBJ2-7	TGTGCCAGCAGCCAAGATCCCGGGAGAACGGACGAGCAGTACTTC	CASSQDPGRTDEQYF
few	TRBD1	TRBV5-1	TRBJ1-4	TGCGCCAGCTCCGGGACAGCCAATAATGAAAAACTGTTTTTT	CASSGTANNEKLFF
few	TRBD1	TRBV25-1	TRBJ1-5	TGTGCCAGCAGTCAACAGGGGGAAACTCAGCCCCAGCATTTT	CASSQQGETQPQHF
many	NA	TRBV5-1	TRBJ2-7	TGCGCCAGCAGGGGGGGAAGGGCTGAGTCCTACGAGCAGTACTTC	CASRGGRAESYEQYF
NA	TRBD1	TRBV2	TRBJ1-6	TGTGCCAGCCGCTTGGACAGGGCATTCAATTCACCCCTCCACTTT	CASRLDRAFNSPLHF
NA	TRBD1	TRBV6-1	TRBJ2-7	TGTGCCAGCCCCGGGACAGACTCCTACGAGCAGTACTTC	CASPGTDSYEQYF
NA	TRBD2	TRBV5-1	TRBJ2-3	TGCGCCAGCAGCCCGGGACTAGCGGGGAGTGCTAGCACAGATACGCAGTATTTT	CASSPGLAGSASTDTQYF
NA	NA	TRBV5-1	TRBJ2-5	TGCGCCAGCAGCTTGTCCGCGACCCGTCAAGAGACCCAGTACTTC	CASSLSATRQETQYF